This TCR beta chain was recovered during a study of control samples from healthy donors and cancer patients. Germline lookup yields CDR1 MNHEY and CDR2 SVGEGT. CDR3 size: 13 residues. V lost 2 bases, J lost 5 bases, and 3 bases stayed unmatched. Sequencing used immunoSEQ multiplex PCR; TCRdb keeps in-frame clones, though not all of them. Its listing shows roughly 200,000 clones. The chain is built from TRBV6-2 or TRBV6-3 and TRBJ2-7; TRBD1 matches at 7 bases. The source material was blood. This sequence was found in a woman in her twenties or thirties in good health. In DNA form, the CDR3 reads TGTGCCAGCAGTTACGGACAGGCCCACGAGCAGTACTTC. Amino acid sequence: CASSYGQAHEQYF.